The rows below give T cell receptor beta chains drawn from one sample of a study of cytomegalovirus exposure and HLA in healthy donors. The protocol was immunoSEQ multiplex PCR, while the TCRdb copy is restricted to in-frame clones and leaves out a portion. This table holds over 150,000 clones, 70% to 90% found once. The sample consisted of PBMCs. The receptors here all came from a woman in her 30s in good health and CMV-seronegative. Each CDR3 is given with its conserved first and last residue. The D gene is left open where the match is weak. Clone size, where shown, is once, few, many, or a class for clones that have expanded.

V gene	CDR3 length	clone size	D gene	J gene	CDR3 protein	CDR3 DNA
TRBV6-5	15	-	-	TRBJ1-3	CASSSLGSSGNTIYF	TGTGCCAGCAGTTCCCTCGGTAGCTCTGGAAACACCATATATTTT
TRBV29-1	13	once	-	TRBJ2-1	CSVEAGPGSEQFF	TGCAGCGTTGAAGCGGGGCCCGGGAGTGAGCAGTTCTTC
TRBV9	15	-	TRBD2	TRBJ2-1	CASSLAGGLPGEQFF	TGTGCCAGCAGCCTAGCGGGGGGACTGCCTGGTGAGCAGTTCTTC
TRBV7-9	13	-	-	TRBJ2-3	CASSPDLGDTQYF	TGTGCCAGCAGCCCAGACTTGGGAGATACGCAGTATTTT
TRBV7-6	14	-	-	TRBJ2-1	CASSLAGGLNEQFF	TGTGCCAGCAGCTTAGCGGGAGGTCTCAATGAGCAGTTCTTC
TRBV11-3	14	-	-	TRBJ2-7	CASSLSGTTGEQYF	TGTGCCAGCAGCTTAAGTGGGACAACGGGAGAGCAGTACTTC
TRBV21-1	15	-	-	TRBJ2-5	CASSNFRRGWETQYF	TGTGCCAGCAGCAACTTCCGGAGGGGCTGGGAGACCCAGTACTTC
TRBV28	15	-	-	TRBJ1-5	CASGPRTGLNQPQHF	TGTGCCAGCGGCCCGCGGACGGGGTTAAATCAGCCCCAGCATTTT
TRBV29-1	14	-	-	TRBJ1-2	CSVAPGSANYGYTF	TGCAGCGTTGCCCCAGGTTCAGCTAACTATGGCTACACCTTC
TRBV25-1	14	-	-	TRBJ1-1	CASSPVDRSQVAFF	TGTGCCAGCAGTCCAGTGGACAGATCACAGGTGGCTTTCTTT
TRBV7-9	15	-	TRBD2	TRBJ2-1	CASSSSGLEAREQFF	TGTGCCAGCAGCTCCTCGGGACTAGAAGCAAGGGAGCAGTTCTTC
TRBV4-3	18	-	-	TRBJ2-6	CASSHTPAGPAGANVLTF	TGCGCCAGCAGCCATACGCCAGCGGGCCCTGCTGGGGCCAACGTCCTGACTTTC
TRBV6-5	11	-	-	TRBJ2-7	CASSPNILLYF	TGTGCCAGCAGTCCAAACATATTATTGTACTTC
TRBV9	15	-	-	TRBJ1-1	CASSVVRGPNTEAFF	TGTGCCAGCAGCGTAGTCAGGGGCCCGAACACTGAAGCTTTCTTT
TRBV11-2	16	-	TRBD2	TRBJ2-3	CASRFMRVAGGVRLYF	TGTGCCAGCAGATTCATGCGGGTAGCGGGGGGGGTTCGGTTGTATTTT
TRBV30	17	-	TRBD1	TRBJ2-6	CAYSMDRVDSGANVLTF	TGTGCCTATTCAATGGACAGGGTCGACTCTGGGGCCAACGTCCTGACTTTC
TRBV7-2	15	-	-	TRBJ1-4	CASGLRGGPNEKLFF	TGTGCCAGCGGGCTTAGGGGGGGCCCTAATGAAAAACTGTTTTTT
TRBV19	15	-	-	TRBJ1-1	CASSMSGTGILEAFF	TGTGCCAGTAGTATGAGTGGTACGGGGATCCTTGAAGCTTTCTTT
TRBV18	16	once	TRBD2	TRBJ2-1	CASSLRRTSGGVEQFF	TGTGCCAGCTCGCTCAGACGGACTAGCGGGGGTGTTGAGCAGTTCTTC
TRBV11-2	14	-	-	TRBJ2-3	CASSIGVSGDTQYF	TGTGCCAGCAGCATAGGGGTTAGCGGAGATACGCAGTATTTT
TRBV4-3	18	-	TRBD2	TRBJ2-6	CASSQGGGGTSGANVLTF	TGCGCCAGCAGCCAAGGCGGCGGGGGGACCTCTGGGGCCAACGTCCTGACTTTC
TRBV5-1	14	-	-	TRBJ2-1	CASTRVTGYNEQFF	TGCGCCAGCACGCGGGTTACGGGGTACAATGAGCAGTTCTTC
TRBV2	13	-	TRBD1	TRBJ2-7	CASNGQGSLEQYF	TGTGCCAGCAACGGACAGGGATCCCTAGAGCAGTACTTC
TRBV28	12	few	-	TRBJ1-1	CASSLRNTEAFF	TGTGCCAGCAGTTTGAGGAACACTGAAGCTTTCTTT
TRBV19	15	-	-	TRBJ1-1	CASSIKGPWGTEAFF	TGTGCCAGTAGTATCAAGGGGCCTTGGGGCACTGAAGCTTTCTTT
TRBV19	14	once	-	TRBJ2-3	CASSGKGGTDTQYF	TGTGCCAGTAGTGGAAAAGGGGGAACAGATACGCAGTATTTT
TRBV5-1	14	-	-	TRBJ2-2	CASSLDGNTGELFF	TGCGCCAGCAGCTTGGACGGTAACACCGGGGAGCTGTTTTTT
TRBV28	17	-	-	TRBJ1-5	CASSLWWGDYSNQPQHF	TGTGCCAGCAGTTTATGGTGGGGAGATTATAGCAATCAGCCCCAGCATTTT
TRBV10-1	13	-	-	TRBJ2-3	CASSEGLTDTQYF	TGCGCCAGCAGTGAGGGACTTACAGATACGCAGTATTTT
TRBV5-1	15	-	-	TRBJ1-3	CASSLGDNAGNTIYF	TGCGCCAGCAGCTTGGGGGACAATGCTGGAAACACCATATATTTT
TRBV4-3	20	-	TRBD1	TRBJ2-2	CASSHSTGTGMFIGTGELFF	TGCGCCAGCAGCCATAGTACCGGGACAGGGATGTTTATCGGTACCGGGGAGCTGTTTTTT
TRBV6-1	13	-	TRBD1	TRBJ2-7	CASSGEQGAVQYF	TGTGCCAGCAGTGGGGAACAGGGGGCCGTGCAGTACTTC
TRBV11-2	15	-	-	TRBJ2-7	CASSLVQGGSYEQYF	TGTGCCAGCAGCTTAGTTCAGGGTGGATCCTACGAGCAGTACTTC
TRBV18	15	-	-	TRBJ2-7	CASSPPNGRIYEQYF	TGTGCCAGCTCACCACCGAACGGCAGGATTTACGAGCAGTACTTC
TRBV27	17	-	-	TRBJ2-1	CASSFFGVQGLASEQFF	TGTGCCAGCAGTTTTTTTGGGGTACAGGGGCTAGCGTCTGAGCAGTTCTTC
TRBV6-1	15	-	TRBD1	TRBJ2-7	CASSVSGTGGGEQYF	TGTGCCAGCAGTGTCTCCGGGACAGGGGGCGGCGAGCAGTACTTC
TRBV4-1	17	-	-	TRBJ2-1	CASSQDLPGLSYNEQFF	TGCGCCAGCAGCCAAGACCTTCCGGGACTCTCCTACAATGAGCAGTTCTTC
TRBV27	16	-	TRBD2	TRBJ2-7	CASSVSGTSSAYEQYF	TGTGCCAGCAGTGTCTCCGGGACTAGCAGCGCCTACGAGCAGTACTTC
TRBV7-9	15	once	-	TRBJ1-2	CASSLGRLANYGYTF	TGTGCCAGCAGCTTAGGACGACTTGCTAACTATGGCTACACCTTC
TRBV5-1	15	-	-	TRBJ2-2	CASSPRAGSTGELFF	TGCGCCAGCAGCCCCCGGGCGGGATCCACCGGGGAGCTGTTTTTT
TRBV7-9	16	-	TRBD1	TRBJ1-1	CASSPLAGTGDTEAFF	TGTGCCAGCAGCCCCCTGGCCGGGACAGGGGACACTGAAGCTTTCTTT
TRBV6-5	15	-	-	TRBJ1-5	CASRPLNYRDQPQHF	TGTGCCAGCAGACCCCTCAATTACAGGGATCAGCCCCAGCATTTT
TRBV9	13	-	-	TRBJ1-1	CASSVSAGTEAFF	TGTGCCAGCAGCGTTTCTGCAGGCACTGAAGCTTTCTTT
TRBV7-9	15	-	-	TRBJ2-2	CASSQATGVGGELFF	TGTGCCAGCAGCCAGGCTACGGGAGTCGGCGGGGAGCTGTTTTTT
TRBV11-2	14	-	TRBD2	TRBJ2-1	CASSRGLAGDEQFF	TGTGCCAGCAGCCGTGGACTAGCGGGAGATGAGCAGTTCTTC
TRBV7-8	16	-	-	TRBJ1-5	CASSPIRLISNQPQHF	TGTGCCAGCAGCCCCATCCGGTTGATTAGCAATCAGCCCCAGCATTTT
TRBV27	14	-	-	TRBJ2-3	CASSLNPAGDTQYF	TGTGCCAGCAGTTTAAACCCGGCGGGCGATACGCAGTATTTT
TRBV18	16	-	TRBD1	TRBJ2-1	CASSPLRDSLYNEQFF	TGTGCCAGCTCACCACTCCGGGACAGCCTTTACAATGAGCAGTTCTTC
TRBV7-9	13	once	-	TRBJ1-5	CASSYRADQPQHF	TGTGCCAGCAGCTACCGCGCGGATCAGCCCCAGCATTTT
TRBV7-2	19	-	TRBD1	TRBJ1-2	CASSLYPGQDPGTNYGYTF	TGTGCCAGCAGCTTATATCCAGGACAGGACCCAGGAACGAACTATGGCTACACCTTC
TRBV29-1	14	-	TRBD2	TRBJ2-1	CSVGGTRGSNEQFF	TGCAGCGTTGGGGGGACTAGGGGCTCCAATGAGCAGTTCTTC
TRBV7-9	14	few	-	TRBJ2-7	CASSLAGVNYEQYF	TGTGCCAGCAGCTTAGCAGGAGTCAACTACGAGCAGTACTTC
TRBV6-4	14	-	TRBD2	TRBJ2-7	CASSLLAGTGEQYF	TGTGCCAGCAGTCTACTAGCGGGGACCGGCGAGCAGTACTTC
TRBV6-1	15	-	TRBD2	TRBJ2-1	CASNVASGSNNEQFF	TGTGCCAGCAATGTGGCTAGCGGGTCTAACAATGAGCAGTTCTTC
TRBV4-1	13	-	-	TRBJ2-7	CASSQVLMGEQYF	TGCGCCAGCAGCCAAGTGTTAATGGGCGAGCAGTACTTC
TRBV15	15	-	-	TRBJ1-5	CATSRDSAGNQPQHF	TGTGCCACCAGCAGAGATTCGGCAGGGAATCAGCCTCAGCATTTT
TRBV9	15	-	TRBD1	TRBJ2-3	CASSAGTVSTDTQYF	TGTGCCAGCAGCGCCGGGACAGTAAGCACAGATACGCAGTATTTT
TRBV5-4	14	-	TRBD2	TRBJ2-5	CASNHAGGKETQYF	TGTGCCAGCAACCATGCGGGAGGGAAAGAGACCCAGTACTTC